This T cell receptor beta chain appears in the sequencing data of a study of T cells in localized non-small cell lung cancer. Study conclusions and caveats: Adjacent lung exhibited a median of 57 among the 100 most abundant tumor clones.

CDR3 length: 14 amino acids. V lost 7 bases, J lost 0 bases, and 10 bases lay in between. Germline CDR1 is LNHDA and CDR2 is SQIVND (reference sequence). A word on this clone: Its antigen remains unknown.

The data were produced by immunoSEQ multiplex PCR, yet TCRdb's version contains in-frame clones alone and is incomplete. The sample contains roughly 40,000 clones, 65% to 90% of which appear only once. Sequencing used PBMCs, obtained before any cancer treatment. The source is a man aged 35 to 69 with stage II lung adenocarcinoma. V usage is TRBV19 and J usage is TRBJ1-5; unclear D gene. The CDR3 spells CASTPPNSNQPQHF. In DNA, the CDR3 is TGTGCCAGTACCCCACCCAATAGCAATCAGCCCCAGCATTTT. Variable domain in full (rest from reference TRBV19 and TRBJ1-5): DGGITQSPKYLFRKEGQNVTLSCEQNLNHDAMYWYRQDPGQGLRLIYYSQIVNDFQKGDIAEGYSVSREKKESFPLTVTSAQKNPTAFYLCASTPPNSNQPQHFGDGTRLSIL.